Following are 24 T cell receptor beta chains from one sample sequenced in a study of CD8 T cells in Susac syndrome. It was with random hexamers that roughly 0.5 to 1 ug RNA was reverse transcribed. TCRdb used MiXCR to reprocess the immunoSEQ multiplex PCR reads, holding one entry per CDR3 protein. The profile shows 20,000 or so distinct CDR3 sequences, around 96% of them singletons. Sequencing used CD8+ T cells from PBMCs. These receptors were collected from a human donor in good health.

The chain employs TRBV3-1 and TRBJ2-1, with D perhaps assigned TRBD1 or TRBD2 (7 bases each). V dropped 6 bases and J dropped 5 bases, with 23 bases sitting between them. The CDR3 runs to 17 residues. The V gene's germline CDR1 is LGHDT and CDR2 YNNKEL (reference sequence). Here the CDR3 reads CASSPHLAGTGDNEQFF. CDR3 DNA sequence: TGTGCCAGCAGTCCTCACTTAGCGGGTACAGGGGACAATGAGCAGTTCTTC.

The V and J genes are TRBV29-1 and TRBJ1-2, with D maybe TRBD1 (5 bases). Trimming stripped 4 bases from V and 3 bases from J, with 21 bases between. The CDR3 loop spans 16 amino acids. Germline V gene sequence: CDR1 SQVTM, CDR2 ANQGSEA. Here the CDR3 reads CSVGRGLSGSDYGYTF. Here the CDR3 DNA reads TGCAGCGTTGGACGGGGCTTATCCGGGAGTGACTATGGCTACACCTTC.

The chain combines TRBV3-1 with TRBJ2-1, with D perhaps TRBD1 (6 bases). The CDR3 length is 14 residues. Per the germline V gene, CDR1 is LGHDT and CDR2 is YNNKEL (reference sequence). The germline V and J ends were trimmed by 0 bases and 13 bases, with 16 bases remaining between them. The CDR3 spells CASSQDRVDSGQFF. For the CDR3, the DNA is TGTGCCAGCAGCCAAGATCGGGTGGACAGTGGCCAGTTCTTC.

The chain couples TRBV1 to TRBJ2-3; the D segment call TRBD1 is taken from the table without a DNA check. TRBV1 is deemed a pseudogene. The CDR3 is 18 residues long. CDR3 bases: TGCACCAGCAGCCAGGCCCCCGGGAGCCACTTCAACCTCGGGGGGCAGTATTTT. Translated: CTSSQAPGSHFNLGGQYF.

This clonotype was counted once. The genes are TRBV7-6 and TRBJ2-7; the D is unclear. CDR3 size: 15 residues. Germline-derived CDR1 and CDR2 are SGHVS and FNYEAQ. V gave up 5 bases and J gave up 2 bases, with 16 bases separating them. The CDR3 DNA follows: TGTGCCAGCAGCGTTGGGATCACTGGAACCTACGAGCAGTACTTC. It specifies CASSVGITGTYEQYF.

This clonotype is a singleton in its sample. V and J are TRBV11-2 and TRBJ2-4, with TRBD1 identical over 7 bases. Germline V gene sequence: CDR1 SGHAT, CDR2 FQNNGV. V lost 5 bases and J lost 2; bases outside the gene matches: 9. This CDR3 is built from 16 residues. The DNA of the CDR3 is TGTGCCAGCAGCGCAAGCAGGGGGATGACCAAAAACATTCAGTACTTC. It specifies CASSASRGMTKNIQYF. Full variable domain (outside the CDR3, taken from reference TRBV11-2 and TRBJ2-4): EAGVAQSPRYKIIEKRQSVAFWCNPISGHATLYWYQQILGQGPKLLIQFQNNGVVDDSQLPKDRFSAERLKGVDSTLKIQPAKLEDSAVYLCASSASRGMTKNIQYFGAGTRLSVL.

The V gene is TRBV30, the J gene TRBJ1-5; D is undetermined. Between the trimmed V and J ends, which lost 3 bases and 2 bases, there was a span of 11 bases. Germline V gives CDR1 GTSNPN, CDR2 SVGIG (reference sequence). This CDR3 is 14 amino acids long. The CDR3 loop reads CAWSPLGGNQPQHF. The CDR3 nucleotides are TGTGCCTGGAGCCCTCTCGGGGGCAATCAGCCCCAGCATTTT.

V is TRBV29-1 and J is TRBJ1-5; D call uncertain. V was pared by 6 bases and J by 3 bases, with 9 bases between. CDR3 length: 12 residues. Looked up from germline, CDR1 is SQVTM and CDR2 is ANQGSEA. CDR3 loop: CSVRDPNQPQHF. The CDR3 region has the DNA TGCAGCGTGCGCGACCCCAATCAGCCCCAGCATTTT.

This chain uses TRBV28 with TRBJ2-5; weak D call: TRBD2 (6 bases). Germline values: CDR1 MDHEN, CDR2 SYDVKM. This CDR3 has 13 residues. Trimming cost V 5 bases and J 5 bases, with 12 bases left between them. CDR3 in amino acids: CASSTGGKETQYF. DNA of the CDR3: TGTGCCAGCAGTACTGGGGGGAAGGAGACCCAGTACTTC.

The V gene is TRBV12-3 or TRBV12-4, the J gene TRBJ2-1, with unresolved D. The CDR3 has 11 amino acids. Trimming took 6 bases from V and 4 from J, leaving 4 bases between them. The CDR3 is CASSQYNEQFF. CDR3 nucleotide sequence: TGTGCCAGCAGCCAATACAATGAGCAGTTCTTC.

This chain connects TRBV19 to TRBJ1-1; D remains ambiguous. This CDR3 spans 15 amino acids. The germline gives CDR1 LNHDA, CDR2 SQIVND (reference sequence). Trimming took off 5 bases at V and 0 bases at J, with 13 bases between the two ends. The CDR3 coding sequence is TGTGCCAGTAGTGATGCGGGAGCCATGAACACTGAAGCTTTCTTT. Translated: CASSDAGAMNTEAFF. The full variable domain, in which reference TRBV19 and TRBJ1-1 provide the parts outside the CDR3, is DGGITQSPKYLFRKEGQNVTLSCEQNLNHDAMYWYRQDPGQGLRLIYYSQIVNDFQKGDIAEGYSVSREKKESFPLTVTSAQKNPTAFYLCASSDAGAMNTEAFFGQGTRLTVV.

This chain uses TRBV7-3 with TRBJ2-7, with D maybe TRBD2 (6 bases). CDR1 is SGHTA, CDR2 FQGTGA, per germline. The V gene lost 6 bases and the J gene lost 1 base, with 16 bases spanning the gap. This CDR3 spans 15 amino acids. The CDR3, as DNA: TGTGCCAGCAGTGAGGGGCGGGGCCTTTCCTACGAGCAGTACTTC. Residues: CASSEGRGLSYEQYF.

The chain carries TRBV28 and TRBJ2-7; D gene unclear. The ends were cut back, 3 bases at V and 3 bases at J, with 9 bases in the middle. In germline, CDR1 is MDHEN, CDR2 SYDVKM. The CDR3 extends over 13 amino acids. DNA for the CDR3: TGTGCCAGCAGTTTCACAATACACTACGAGCAGTACTTC. This codes for CASSFTIHYEQYF. The full variable domain, with the rest looked up from reference TRBV28 and TRBJ2-7, is DVKVTQSSRYLVKRTGEKVFLECVQDMDHENMFWYRQDPGLGLRLIYFSYDVKMKEKGDIPEGYSVSREKKERFSLILESASTNQTSMYLCASSFTIHYEQYFGPGTRLTVT.

This clonotype came up once. The chain recombines TRBV12-3 or TRBV12-4 with TRBJ2-2; 13 nucleotides match TRBD2. Trimming at V came to 4 bases and at J to 5 bases, leaving 10 bases not matched to a gene. CDR3 size: 18 residues. Here the CDR3 reads CASSSPGTSGIWTGELFF. In DNA form, the CDR3 reads TGTGCCAGCAGTTCCCCCGGGACTAGCGGGATATGGACCGGGGAGCTGTTTTTT.

This clonotype came up once. The chain is built from TRBV4-3 and TRBJ2-1; 14 bases fit TRBD2. The germline gives CDR1 LGHNA, CDR2 YSLEER. V dropped 3 bases and J dropped 9; count of bases not matched to a gene: 10. This CDR3 has 17 residues. The CDR3 nucleotides read TGCGCCAGCAGCCAGGGACTAGCGGGAGTCATGGTTATTGAGCAGTTCTTC. Translation gives CASSQGLAGVMVIEQFF.

The chain has TRBV5-6 and TRBJ2-1, with D uncertain. The CDR3 has 16 residues. V lost 0 bases and J 1 base, leaving 11 bases between the germline ends. Germline CDR1 and CDR2: SGHDT and YYEEEE. The CDR3 is CASSLDPDLSYNEQFF. The DNA for the CDR3 is TGTGCCAGCAGCTTGGATCCAGACCTTTCCTACAATGAGCAGTTCTTC.

The chain joins TRBV27 to TRBJ2-6, with D unclear. There are 13 residues in the CDR3. V dropped 7 bases and J dropped 4 bases, with 8 bases sitting between them. CDR1 and CDR2 from the germline V gene are MNHEY and SMNVEV (reference sequence). CDR3 sequence (DNA): TGTGCCAGCAAAGGTTACGGGGCCAACGTCCTGACTTTC. This encodes CASKGYGANVLTF.

In this sample, this clonotype turned up once. The gene calls are TRBV13 and TRBJ2-7; TRBD1 matches at 9 bases. The CDR3 consists of 15 residues. CDR1 is PRHDT and CDR2 is FYEKMQ in the germline V gene (reference sequence). The V gene end was trimmed by 5 bases and the J gene end by 1 base; junction bases not matched to a gene: 6. CDR3 nucleotide sequence: TGTGCCAGCAGCCCGTCCGGGACAGGGTCCTACGAGCAGTACTTC. Amino acid sequence: CASSPSGTGSYEQYF.

The J gene is TRBJ2-1, the V gene TRBV9, with D tentatively TRBD1 or TRBD2 (5 bases each). The CDR3 is 14 amino acids. The ends were cut back, 4 bases at V and 3 bases at J, with 11 bases in the middle. Germline V gives CDR1 SGDLS, CDR2 YYNGEE. The CDR3 nucleotides are TGTGCCAGCAGCCCCTGGGACGACTACAATGAGCAGTTCTTC. It encodes CASSPWDDYNEQFF.

This chain links TRBV7-8 with TRBJ1-5; the D is unclear. The CDR3 has 13 amino acids. The V gene's germline CDR1 is SGHVS and CDR2 FQNEAQ. V was cut by 5 bases and J by 6 bases, with 11 bases left in between. CDR3 sequence (DNA): TGTGCCAGCAGCGGCCAGGTGGCTCAGCCCCAGCATTTT. Translated, it gives CASSGQVAQPQHF.

V gene TRBV29-1 combines with J gene TRBJ2-2, with a possible D match to TRBD2 (7 bases). CDR1 and CDR2 from the germline V gene are SQVTM and ANQGSEA. The V end lost 4 bases, the J end lost 3 bases, and 12 bases lay between the germline ends. The CDR3 covers 14 residues. CDR3 nucleotides: TGCAGCGTTGGAGGGGGGAGGGACACCGGGGAGCTGTTTTTT. This gives the protein CSVGGGRDTGELFF.

Turning to this clonotype: The conserved phenylalanine or tryptophan normally closing the CDR3 is absent here, so this likely arose from a read error. The chain couples TRBV13 to TRBJ1-2; D is uncertain. Germline V lookup: CDR1 PRHDT, CDR2 FYEKMQ (reference sequence). The germline V and J ends were trimmed by 7 bases and 2 bases, with 17 bases remaining between them. This CDR3 is built from 15 residues. The CDR3: CASTTSQQSNYGYTS. The CDR3 DNA reads as TGTGCCAGCACCACTTCGCAGCAGAGCAACTATGGCTACACCTCC.

The chain is built from TRBV19 and TRBJ1-4; 7 nucleotides align to TRBD1. Per the germline V gene, CDR1 is LNHDA and CDR2 is SQIVND (reference sequence). The ends lost 9 bases at V and 5 bases at J; junction bases unmatched: 12. The CDR3 spans 15 residues. CDR3 DNA sequence: TGTGCCAGCACGACACATCGGGACAGAAATGAAAAACTGTTTTTT. Its translation is CASTTHRDRNEKLFF.

The chain links TRBV30 to TRBJ2-7; D might be TRBD2 (5 bases). The CDR3 spans 14 residues. The V and J ends lost 0 bases and 3 bases respectively, with 12 bases between them. Germline CDR1 reads GTSNPN; CDR2 reads SVGIG (reference sequence). The CDR3 protein is CAWSVPGEHYEQYF. The CDR3 DNA sequence: TGTGCCTGGAGTGTACCCGGGGAACACTACGAGCAGTACTTC.